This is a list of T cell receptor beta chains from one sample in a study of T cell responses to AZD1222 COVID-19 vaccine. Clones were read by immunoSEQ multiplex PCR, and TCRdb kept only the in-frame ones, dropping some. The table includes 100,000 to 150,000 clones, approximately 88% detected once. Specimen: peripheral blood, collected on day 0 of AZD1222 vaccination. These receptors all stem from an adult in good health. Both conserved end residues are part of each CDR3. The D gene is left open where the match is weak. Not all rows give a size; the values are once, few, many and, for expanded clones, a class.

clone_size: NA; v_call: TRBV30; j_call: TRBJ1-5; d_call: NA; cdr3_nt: TGTGCCTGGAGTTTCGACAGAAGCAATCAGCCCCAGCATTTT; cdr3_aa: CAWSFDRSNQPQHF
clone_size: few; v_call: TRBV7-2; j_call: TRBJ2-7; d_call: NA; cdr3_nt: TGTGCCAGCAGCTATGCCCCCGGGGGTGTTTACGAGCAGTACTTC; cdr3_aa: CASSYAPGGVYEQYF
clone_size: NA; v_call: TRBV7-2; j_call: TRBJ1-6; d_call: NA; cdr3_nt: TGTGCCAGCAGCTTAGAACAAGTTAATTCACCCCTCCACTTT; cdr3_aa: CASSLEQVNSPLHF
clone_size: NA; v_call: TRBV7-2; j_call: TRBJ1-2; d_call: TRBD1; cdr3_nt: TGTGCCAGCAGCTTGACAGGGGGACAGTACAATGGCTACACCTTC; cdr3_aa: CASSLTGGQYNGYTF
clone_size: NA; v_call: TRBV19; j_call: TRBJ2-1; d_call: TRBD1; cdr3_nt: TGTGCCACCTCATCACCAGGCAGGGGGCTGTGGGAGCAGTTCTTC; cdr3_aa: CATSSPGRGLWEQFF
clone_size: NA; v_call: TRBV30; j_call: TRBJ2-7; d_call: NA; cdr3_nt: TGTGCCTGGAGTGGCCTTGGGACAGCGGGTTACGAGCAGTACTTC; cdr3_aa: CAWSGLGTAGYEQYF
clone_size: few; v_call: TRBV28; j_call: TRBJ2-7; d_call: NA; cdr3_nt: TGTGCCAGCCGCAGGGACTACGAGCAGTACTTC; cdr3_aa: CASRRDYEQYF
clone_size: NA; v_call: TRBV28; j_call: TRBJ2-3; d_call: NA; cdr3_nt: TGTGCCAGCAGTTTTCCACCTAGCACAGATACGCAGTATTTT; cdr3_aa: CASSFPPSTDTQYF
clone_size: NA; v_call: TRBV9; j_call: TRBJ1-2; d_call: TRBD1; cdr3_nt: TGTGCCAGCAGCGGCGGGACAGGGAAGGCGTATGGCTACACCTTC; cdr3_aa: CASSGGTGKAYGYTF
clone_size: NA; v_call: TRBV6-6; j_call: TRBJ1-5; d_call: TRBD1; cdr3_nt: TGTGCCACTGCAGGGGGGAGTGATCAGCCCCAGCATTTT; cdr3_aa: CATAGGSDQPQHF
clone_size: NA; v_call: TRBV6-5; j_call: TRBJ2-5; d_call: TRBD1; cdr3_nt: TGTGCCAGCAGTTACGGACAGGGTAGTCAAGAGACCCAGTACTTC; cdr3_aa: CASSYGQGSQETQYF
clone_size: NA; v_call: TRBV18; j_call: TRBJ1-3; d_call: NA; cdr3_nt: TGTGCCAGCTCATCGACAGGCTTCTCTGGAAACACCATATATTTT; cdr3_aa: CASSSTGFSGNTIYF
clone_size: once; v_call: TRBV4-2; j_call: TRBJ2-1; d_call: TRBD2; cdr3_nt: TGTGCCAGCAGCCCCACTAGCGGGGGGGCCGGAAATGAGCAGTTCTTC; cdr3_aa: CASSPTSGGAGNEQFF
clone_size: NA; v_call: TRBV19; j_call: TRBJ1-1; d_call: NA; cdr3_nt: TGTGCCAGCTACAGGGTCGTGAACACTGAAGCTTTCTTT; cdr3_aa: CASYRVVNTEAFF
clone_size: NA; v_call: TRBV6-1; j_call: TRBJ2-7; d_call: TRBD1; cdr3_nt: TGTGCCAGCAGTGAACCGGGACAGGGGCTTGCCGAGCAGTACTTC; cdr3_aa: CASSEPGQGLAEQYF
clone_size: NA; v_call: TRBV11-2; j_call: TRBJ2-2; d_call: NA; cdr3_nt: TGTGCCAGCAGCTCGGACCCCTTGACGAACACCGGGGAGCTGTTTTTT; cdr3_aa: CASSSDPLTNTGELFF
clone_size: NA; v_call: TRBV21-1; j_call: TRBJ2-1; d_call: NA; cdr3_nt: TGTGCCAGCAGCAAAGAGCATCCGGGAGGGCCCTACAATGAGCAGTTCTTC; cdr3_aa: CASSKEHPGGPYNEQFF
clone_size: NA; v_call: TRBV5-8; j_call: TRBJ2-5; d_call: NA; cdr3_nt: TGTGCCAGCAGCTTTGGGGGACAAAAGTACCAAGAGACCCAGTACTTC; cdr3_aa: CASSFGGQKYQETQYF
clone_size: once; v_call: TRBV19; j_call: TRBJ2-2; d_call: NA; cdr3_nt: TGTGCCAGTAGTACCCCAGGGGCTTCCACCGGGGAGCTGTTTTTT; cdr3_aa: CASSTPGASTGELFF
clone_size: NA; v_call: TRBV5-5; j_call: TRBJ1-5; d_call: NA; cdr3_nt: TGTGCCAGCAGCTTGGCAGCTAATCAGCCCCAGCATTTT; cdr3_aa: CASSLAANQPQHF
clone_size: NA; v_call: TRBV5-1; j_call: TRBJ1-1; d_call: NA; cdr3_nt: TGCGCCAGCAGCTTAGAGAGGGAACCAGGAGTGGCTGAAGCTTTCTTT; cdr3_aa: CASSLEREPGVAEAFF
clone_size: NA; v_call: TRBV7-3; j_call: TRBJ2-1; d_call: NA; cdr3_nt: TGTGCCAGCAGGCGTTCCAGAGAGAATGAGCAGTTCTTC; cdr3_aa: CASRRSRENEQFF
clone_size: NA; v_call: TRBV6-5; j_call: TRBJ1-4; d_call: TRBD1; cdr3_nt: TGTGCCAGCAGTCGACAGGGAACTAATGAAAAACTGTTTTTT; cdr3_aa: CASSRQGTNEKLFF